The clone carrying this T cell receptor (beta chain) was counted many times. The antigen remains unidentified. In every case, the donor was a healthy Caucasian. This sample is drawn from a study of identical twins. The length of the CDR3 is 13 residues. V shed 1 base and J shed 1 base, with 6 bases lying between them. Germline V gives CDR1 DFQATT, CDR2 SNEGSKA (reference sequence). Unique molecular identifiers were present on the cDNA, which also gained a universal primer site by template switching. TCRdb reprocessed the 5' RACE reads with MiXCR, giving one entry per CDR3 protein. Here the sample spans about 150,000 distinct CDR3 sequences, around 3.6% being singletons. Study-wide findings and caveats: Models underestimated how often monozygotic twins shared out-of-frame TCR alpha. Fewer insertions were carried by abundant cord blood beta clonotypes, but none was seen in memory repertoires.

The V and J genes are TRBV20-1 and TRBJ2-3; D call uncertain. The sequence was obtained from a man younger than 30 in good health. Source material: memory T cells sorted from blood. The CDR3 protein is CSARVWGTDTQYF. CDR3 nucleotide sequence: TGCAGTGCTAGAGTTTGGGGCACAGATACGCAGTATTTT.